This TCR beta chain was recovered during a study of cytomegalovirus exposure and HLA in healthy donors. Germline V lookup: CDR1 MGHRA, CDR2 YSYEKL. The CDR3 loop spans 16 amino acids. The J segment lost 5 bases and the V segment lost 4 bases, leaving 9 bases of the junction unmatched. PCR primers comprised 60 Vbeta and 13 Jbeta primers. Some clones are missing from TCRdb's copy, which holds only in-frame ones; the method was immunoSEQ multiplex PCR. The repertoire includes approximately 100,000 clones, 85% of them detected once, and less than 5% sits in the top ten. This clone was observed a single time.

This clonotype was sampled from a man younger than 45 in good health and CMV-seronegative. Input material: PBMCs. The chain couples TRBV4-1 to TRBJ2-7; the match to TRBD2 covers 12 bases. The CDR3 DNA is TGCGCCAGCAGCCTCCTCCCGACTAGCGGGGGCCACGAGCAGTACTTC. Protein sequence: CASSLLPTSGGHEQYF.